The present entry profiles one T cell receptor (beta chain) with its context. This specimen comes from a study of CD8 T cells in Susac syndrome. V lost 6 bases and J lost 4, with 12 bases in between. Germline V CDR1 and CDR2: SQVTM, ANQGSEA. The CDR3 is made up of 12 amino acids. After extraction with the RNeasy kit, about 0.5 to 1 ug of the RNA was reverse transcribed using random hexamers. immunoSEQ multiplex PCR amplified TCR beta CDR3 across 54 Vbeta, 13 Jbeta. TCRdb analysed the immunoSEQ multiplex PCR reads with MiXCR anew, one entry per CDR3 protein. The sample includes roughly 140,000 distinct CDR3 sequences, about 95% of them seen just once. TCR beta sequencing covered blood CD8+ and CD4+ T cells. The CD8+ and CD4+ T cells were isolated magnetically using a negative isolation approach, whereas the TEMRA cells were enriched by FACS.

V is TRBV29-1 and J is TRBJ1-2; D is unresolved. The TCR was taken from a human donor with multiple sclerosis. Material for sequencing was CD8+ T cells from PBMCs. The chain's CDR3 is CSVPSGTYGYTF. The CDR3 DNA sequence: TGCAGCGTCCCGTCGGGAACCTATGGCTACACCTTC.